This T cell receptor (beta chain) was identified in a study of chemoradiotherapy in HPV16-positive cancers (dated by TCRdb to between 2020 and 2023). Study-level background: Candidate HPV-specific T-cell clones and common TCR motifs were defined through functional T-cell assays on cells from a couple of HPV16-positive patients. TCR repertoires from under 90 patients with HPV-related cancers were then used to track the candidate HPV-specific TCRs and motifs. The study set out to ask whether T-cell immunity against the HPV oncoproteins E6 and E7 changes over the course of chemoradiotherapy and whether that immunity affects survival.

The germline V gene sets CDR1 to LGHNA and CDR2 to YNFKEQ. Including the terminal cysteine and phenylalanine, the CDR3 comprises 15 residues. Only CDR3 DNA remains: 45 bases, in frame from the first base. V sheds 0 bases and J sheds 3 bases, leaving 9 bases between their ends. Because repertoires were sampled repeatedly during chemoradiotherapy, clonal expansion in the tumor microenvironment could be followed. The paper's findings and limits, for the study overall: Only a couple of HPV16-positive patients were used to derive the functional definition of HPV-specific T cells, and the survival association was reported for HPV16-positive patients. Expansion of candidate HPV-specific clones and E7-related TCR motifs was observed in the tumor microenvironment during treatment, whereas no such expansion was observed for non-HPV-specific T cells. Among HPV16-positive patients, expansion of HPV-responsive T cells during chemoradiotherapy was associated with better recurrence-free survival.

Library preparation employed the immunoSEQ multiplex PCR assay. Drawn from immuneACCESS, this table holds only the in-frame rearrangements with V and J called that TCRdb kept. Clones are partly lost; checked studies trace under half to an unresolved V gene and leave the rest unexplained. A total of tens of thousands of clones appear in this sample, roughly 84% of them only once. Clones ranked in the top ten supply roughly 6% of the sample. As regards this clone: Its antigen is unknown. No much larger clonotype is one base removed from it; base qualities were not supplied.

The sequence came from a human donor with HPV-associated anogenital cancer. Sequenced material: blood, taken from a patient who underwent chemoradiotherapy. The chain employs TRBV4-2 and TRBJ2-1, with TRBD1 as a weak D call on 5 bases. The nucleotides are TGTGCCAGCAGCCAAGAAGCAGGGTACTACAATGAGCAGTTCTTC. Its translation is CASSQEAGYYNEQFF.